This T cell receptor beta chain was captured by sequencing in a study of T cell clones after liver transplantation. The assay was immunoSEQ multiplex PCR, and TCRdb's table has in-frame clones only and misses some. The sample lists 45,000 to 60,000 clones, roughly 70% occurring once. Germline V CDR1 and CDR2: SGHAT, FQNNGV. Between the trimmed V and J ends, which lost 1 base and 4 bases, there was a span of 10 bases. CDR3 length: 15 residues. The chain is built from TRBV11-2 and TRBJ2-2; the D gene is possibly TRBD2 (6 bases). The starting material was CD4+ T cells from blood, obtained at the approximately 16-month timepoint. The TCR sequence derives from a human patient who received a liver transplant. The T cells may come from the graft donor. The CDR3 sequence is CASSLGLVGTGELFF. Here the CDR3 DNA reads TGTGCCAGCAGCTTAGGACTAGTTGGCACCGGGGAGCTGTTTTTT.